This TCR beta chain was recorded in a study of shared clonotypes between healthy human individuals. Study-wide findings and caveats: Only blood samples were collected, and tissue repertoires likely differ.

Turning to this clone: No antigen is known for it.

Positive CCR7 selection of CD45RO-negative cells yielded the naive CD8 cells, and terminally differentiated effector memory CD45RA+ cells were excluded. All of the donors resided in Nashville, Tennessee, and each was a Caucasian adult. The CDR3 runs to 12 residues. Trimming removed 7 bases at V and 6 bases at J, with 13 bases between. Germline V CDR1 and CDR2: WNHNN, SYGVQD (reference sequence). Original processing methods: Filtering of immunoSEQ junctional sequences could not match full-length read filtering. Here immunoSEQ multiplex PCR was the method, and the copy in TCRdb shows in-frame clones only, minus some. That table furnishes V, J and clone size, whereas the DNA furnished D and trimming. This repertoire shows 750,000 to 1,000,000 clones, roughly 92% found once; its top ten account for approximately 25%.

The gene calls are TRBV10-1 and TRBJ2-7, with D possibly matching TRBD1 (6 bases). Input material: naive CD8+ T cells sorted from blood. The clonotype comes from a man aged 25 to 40 in good health. The CDR3 spells CASNPTGPEQYF. CDR3 DNA sequence: TGCGCCAGCAACCCAACAGGGCCCGAGCAGTACTTC.